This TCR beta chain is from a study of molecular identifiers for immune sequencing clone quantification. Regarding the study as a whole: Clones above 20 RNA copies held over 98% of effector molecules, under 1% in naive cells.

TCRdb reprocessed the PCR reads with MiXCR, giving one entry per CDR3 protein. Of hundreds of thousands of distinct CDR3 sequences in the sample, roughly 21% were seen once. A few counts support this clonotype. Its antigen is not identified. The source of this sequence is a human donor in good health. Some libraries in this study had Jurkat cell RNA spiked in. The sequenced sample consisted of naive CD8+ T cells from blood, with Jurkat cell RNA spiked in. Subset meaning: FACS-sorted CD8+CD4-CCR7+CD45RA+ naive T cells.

The CDR3 region has the DNA TGTGCCAGCAGCGTAGCAAAAGCGGGAAGACAAGAGACCCAGTACTTC. This sequence encodes CASSVAKAGRQETQYF. J is TRBJ2-5 and V is TRBV9; 7 bases agree with TRBD2. V was clipped by 0 bases and J by 2 bases; unmatched bases: 7. The germline V gene encodes CDR1 SGDLS and CDR2 YYNGEE. CDR3 length equals 16 residues.